This is a list of T cell receptor beta chains from one sample in a study of CD8 T cells in ankylosing spondylitis. Each CDR3 protein gets one entry after TCRdb re-called the 5' RACE reads with MiXCR. The sample has 250,000 to 350,000 distinct CDR3 sequences; less than 25% are singletons. Sequenced input: blood, either unsorted or a sorted T cell fraction (not recorded which). The source of these receptors is a female donor with ankylosing spondylitis or in good health (not recorded which). Each CDR3 is given with its conserved first and last residue. Each record gives: CDR3 protein, CDR3 DNA, D gene, V gene, J gene, clone size. D genes are given only for firm matches. Only some rows state a clone size, as once, few, many or a class for expanded clones.

CASRYRGRSPLHF	TGTGCCAGCAGATACAGGGGACGTTCACCCCTCCACTTT	TRBD1	TRBV6-2/TRBV6-3	TRBJ1-6	.
CSTQVAYNEQFF	TGCAGCACACAGGTAGCCTACAATGAGCAGTTCTTC	.	TRBV29-1	TRBJ2-1	many
CATSRDSRNYGYTF	TGTGCCACCTCGAGGGACAGCCGTAACTATGGCTACACCTTC	TRBD1	TRBV6-1	TRBJ1-2	few
CASSLGGSPSTDTQYF	TGTGCCAGCAGCTTAGGGGGGAGCCCTAGCACAGATACGCAGTATTTT	.	TRBV7-2	TRBJ2-3	.
CSAVPQGPVNQPQHF	TGCAGTGCTGTACCACAGGGGCCGGTCAATCAGCCCCAGCATTTT	TRBD1	TRBV20-1	TRBJ1-5	many
CSARDRRTFKQYF	TGCAGTGCTAGAGATCGTCGTACATTCAAGCAGTACTTC	.	TRBV20-1	TRBJ2-7	few
CASSPSGTGQETQYF	TGTGCCAGCAGCCCCTCCGGTACGGGTCAAGAGACCCAGTACTTC	.	TRBV5-6	TRBJ2-5	few
CASSPPGQRMTTEAFF	TGTGCCAGCTCACCACCGGGACAGAGGATGACAACTGAAGCTTTCTTT	TRBD1	TRBV18	TRBJ1-1	.
CASSLGLAGAAPREQYF	TGTGCCAGCAGCTTGGGTCTAGCGGGAGCAGCCCCGAGAGAGCAGTACTTC	TRBD2	TRBV5-5	TRBJ2-7	few
CSARSWGPNSDTQYF	TGCAGTGCTAGATCGTGGGGGCCGAACAGCGATACGCAGTATTTT	.	TRBV20-1	TRBJ2-3	.
CASSSQGAAKNIQYF	TGTGCCAGCAGTTCCCAGGGGGCGGCCAAAAACATTCAGTACTTC	TRBD1	TRBV6-2/TRBV6-3	TRBJ2-4	few
CSVRVGTNTEAFF	TGCAGCGTTCGAGTAGGGACGAACACTGAAGCTTTCTTT	.	TRBV29-1	TRBJ1-1	few
CASSLRRGLGNTIYF	TGTGCCAGCAGTTTGAGGCGGGGTCTAGGTAACACCATATATTTT	.	TRBV12-3/TRBV12-4	TRBJ1-3	.
CASSYRGPTSGNTIYF	TGTGCCAGCAGTTACCGGGGACCGACCTCTGGAAACACCATATATTTT	.	TRBV6-5	TRBJ1-3	many
CSASYRNTEAFF	TGCAGTGCTAGTTACAGGAACACTGAAGCTTTCTTT	.	TRBV20-1	TRBJ1-1	few
CSARIGRDGGLSSYNEQFF	TGCAGTGCTAGGATAGGGCGGGACGGCGGTCTGAGCTCCTACAATGAGCAGTTCTTC	.	TRBV20-1	TRBJ2-1	.
CASSPSTSYGYTF	TGTGCCAGTAGTCCAAGTACGTCGTATGGCTACACCTTC	.	TRBV27	TRBJ1-2	.
CASSYSKYREQFF	TGTGCCAGCAGTTACTCGAAATACCGAGAGCAGTTCTTC	.	TRBV6-5	TRBJ2-1	.
CATSRAGDEQFF	TGTGCCACCAGCAGAGCTGGGGACGAGCAGTTCTTC	.	TRBV15	TRBJ2-1	.
CASSWTSGIETQYF	TGTGCCAGCAGCTGGACTAGCGGGATTGAGACCCAGTACTTC	TRBD2	TRBV7-1	TRBJ2-5	.
CSARKLDVGNEKLFF	TGCAGTGCTAGGAAACTAGATGTTGGTAATGAAAAACTGTTTTTT	.	TRBV20-1	TRBJ1-4	.
CASSHSGRSYEQYF	TGTGCCAGCAGCCATAGCGGGAGGTCCTACGAGCAGTACTTC	TRBD2	TRBV12-3/TRBV12-4	TRBJ2-7	few
CATSENRQVTGELFF	TGTGCCACCAGTGAAAACCGACAGGTCACCGGGGAGCTGTTTTTT	.	TRBV24-1	TRBJ2-2	few
CASSVFLDPSTDTQYF	TGTGCCAGCAGCGTATTCCTGGACCCTAGCACAGATACGCAGTATTTT	.	TRBV9	TRBJ2-3	.
CASSLRDSNSGANVLTF	TGCGCCAGCAGCTTAAGGGACAGTAACTCTGGGGCCAACGTCCTGACTTTC	TRBD1	TRBV5-1	TRBJ2-6	.
CASSFRWGGSYNEQFF	TGTGCCAGCAGTTTCCGGTGGGGGGGCTCCTACAATGAGCAGTTCTTC	TRBD2	TRBV27	TRBJ2-1	few
CASSDTGEGPDEQYF	TGCGCCAGCAGTGACACTGGGGAGGGCCCGGACGAGCAGTACTTC	TRBD2	TRBV10-1	TRBJ2-7	.
CATSRKGLARYNEQFF	TGTGCCACCAGCAGAAAGGGACTAGCAAGGTACAATGAGCAGTTCTTC	TRBD2	TRBV15	TRBJ2-1	.
CASGRPNYGYTF	TGTGCCAGCGGTCGCCCTAACTATGGCTACACCTTC	.	TRBV7-9	TRBJ1-2	.
CASSLTRRLFF	TGTGCCAGCAGTTTAACGAGGAGGCTGTTTTTT	.	TRBV28	TRBJ1-4	many
CATSRASLNEQFF	TGTGCCACCAGCAGGGCTAGCCTCAATGAGCAGTTCTTC	.	TRBV15	TRBJ2-1	few
CASSRRTANYGYTF	TGTGCCAGCAGTCGCCGGACAGCTAACTATGGCTACACCTTC	.	TRBV12-3/TRBV12-4	TRBJ1-2	few
CASSGGNQPQHF	TGTGCCTCGTCAGGCGGCAATCAGCCCCAGCATTTT	.	TRBV15	TRBJ1-5	few
CASKQGTGGELFF	TGTGCCAGCAAACAGGGTACAGGCGGGGAGCTGTTTTTT	.	TRBV25-1	TRBJ2-2	few